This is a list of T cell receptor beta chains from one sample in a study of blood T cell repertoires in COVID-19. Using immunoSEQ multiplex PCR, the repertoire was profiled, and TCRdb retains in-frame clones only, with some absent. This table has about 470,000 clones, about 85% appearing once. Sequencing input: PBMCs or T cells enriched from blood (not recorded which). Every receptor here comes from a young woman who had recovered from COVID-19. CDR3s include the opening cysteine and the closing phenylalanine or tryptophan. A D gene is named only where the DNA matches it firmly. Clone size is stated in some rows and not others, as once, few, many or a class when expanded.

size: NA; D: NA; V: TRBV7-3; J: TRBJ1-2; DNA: TGTGCCAGCAGCCCGTCATCGGACATGGGAGGTGGTGTTGGCTACACCTTC; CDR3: CASSPSSDMGGGVGYTF
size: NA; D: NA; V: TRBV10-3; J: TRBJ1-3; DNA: TGTGCGGCAACGGACGGGAGCTCTGGAAACACCATATATTTT; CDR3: CAATDGSSGNTIYF
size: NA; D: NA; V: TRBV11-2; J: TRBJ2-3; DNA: TGTGCCAGCAGCACCCCCGGCTCCGCAGGGGATACGCAGTATTTT; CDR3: CASSTPGSAGDTQYF
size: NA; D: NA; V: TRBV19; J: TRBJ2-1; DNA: TGTGCCAGTAGTTCGCACAGGAGCTCCTACAATGAGCAGTTCTTC; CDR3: CASSSHRSSYNEQFF
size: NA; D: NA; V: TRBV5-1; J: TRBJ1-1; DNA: TGCGCCAGCAGCCCCCAAGGGGCAGGGCTCGGGAACACTGAAGCTTTCTTT; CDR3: CASSPQGAGLGNTEAFF
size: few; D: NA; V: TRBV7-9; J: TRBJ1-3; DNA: TGTGCCAGCAGCCCCTCGACAGGCAACTCTGGAAACACCATATATTTT; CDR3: CASSPSTGNSGNTIYF
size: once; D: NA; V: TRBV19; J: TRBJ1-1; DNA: TGTGCCAGTGCAAACAAGATGAACACTGAAGCTTTCTTT; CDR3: CASANKMNTEAFF
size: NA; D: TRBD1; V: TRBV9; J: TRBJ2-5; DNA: TGTGCCAGCAGCCCAGGGAAGGCGGGACAGGGGGTGGGAGAGACCCAGTACTTC; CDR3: CASSPGKAGQGVGETQYF
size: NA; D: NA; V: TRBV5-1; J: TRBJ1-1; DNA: TGCGCCAGCAGCTTGGCCCCACAGGGCAACACTGAAGCTTTCTTT; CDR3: CASSLAPQGNTEAFF
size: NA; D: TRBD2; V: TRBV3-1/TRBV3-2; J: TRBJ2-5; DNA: TGTGCCAGCAGCCTTAGCGGGGGCGGGGAGACCCAGTACTTC; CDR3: CASSLSGGGETQYF
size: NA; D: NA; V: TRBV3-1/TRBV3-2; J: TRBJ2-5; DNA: TGTGCCAGCAGCCAACAAAGACAATCCCAAGAGACCCAGTACTTC; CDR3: CASSQQRQSQETQYF
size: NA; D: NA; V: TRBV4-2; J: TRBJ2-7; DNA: TGTGCCAGCAGCCAGGCCCTCCACGAATACGAGCAGTACTTC; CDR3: CASSQALHEYEQYF
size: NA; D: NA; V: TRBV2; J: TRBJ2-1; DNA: TGTGCCATTTACCGACTAGGCTCCTACAATGAGCAGTTCTTC; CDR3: CAIYRLGSYNEQFF
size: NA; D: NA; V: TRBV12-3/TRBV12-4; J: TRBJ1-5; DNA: TGTGCCAGCAGCCTAACGGGCAATCAGCCCCAGCATTTT; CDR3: CASSLTGNQPQHF
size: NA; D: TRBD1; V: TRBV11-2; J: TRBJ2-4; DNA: TGTGCCAGCAGCCATGGACAGGCTCCAGCAAAAAACATTCAGTACTTC; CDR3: CASSHGQAPAKNIQYF
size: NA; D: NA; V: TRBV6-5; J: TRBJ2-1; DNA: TGTGCCAGCAGTTACTCCCTGGATCTACAGGAGCAGTTCTTC; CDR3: CASSYSLDLQEQFF
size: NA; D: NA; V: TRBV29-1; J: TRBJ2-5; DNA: TGCAGCGTTTCAGAAACAGGGATATGGGAGACCCAGTACTTC; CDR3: CSVSETGIWETQYF
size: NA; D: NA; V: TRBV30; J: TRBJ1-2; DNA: TGTGCCCTGGGGGAGGGGGGCTACACCTTC; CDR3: CALGEGGYTF
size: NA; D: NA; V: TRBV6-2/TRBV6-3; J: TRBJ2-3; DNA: TGTGCCAGCAGTCCCAGCGGGCCAGAGCGAGATACGCAGTATTTT; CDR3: CASSPSGPERDTQYF
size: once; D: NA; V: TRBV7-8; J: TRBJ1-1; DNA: TGTGCCAGCAGCGATGCTGACAGACCGACGAACACTGAAGCTTTCTTT; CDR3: CASSDADRPTNTEAFF
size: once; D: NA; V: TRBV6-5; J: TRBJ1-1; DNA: TGTGCCAGCGGGAGAAGTACAGTGAACACTGAAGCTTTCTTT; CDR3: CASGRSTVNTEAFF
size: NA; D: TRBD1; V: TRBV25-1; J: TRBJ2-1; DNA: TGTGCCAGCACCCAGGGGGATACAAATGAGCAGTTCTTC; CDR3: CASTQGDTNEQFF
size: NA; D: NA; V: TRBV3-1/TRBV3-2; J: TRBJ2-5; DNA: TGTGCCAGCAGCCATGGAGGGGTCGAGGAGACCCAGTACTTC; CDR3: CASSHGGVEETQYF
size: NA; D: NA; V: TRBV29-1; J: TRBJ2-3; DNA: TGCAGCGTGTTCCCGGATCAGGGGATAGAAGATACGCAGTATTTT; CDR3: CSVFPDQGIEDTQYF
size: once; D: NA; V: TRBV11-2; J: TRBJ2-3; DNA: TGTGCCAGCAGCTTAGACCGGGGGAGCACAGATACGCAGTATTTT; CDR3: CASSLDRGSTDTQYF
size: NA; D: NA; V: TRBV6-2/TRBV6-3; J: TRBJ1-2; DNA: TGTGCCAGCAGTTACTCCGACAGTTATGGCTACACCTTC; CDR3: CASSYSDSYGYTF